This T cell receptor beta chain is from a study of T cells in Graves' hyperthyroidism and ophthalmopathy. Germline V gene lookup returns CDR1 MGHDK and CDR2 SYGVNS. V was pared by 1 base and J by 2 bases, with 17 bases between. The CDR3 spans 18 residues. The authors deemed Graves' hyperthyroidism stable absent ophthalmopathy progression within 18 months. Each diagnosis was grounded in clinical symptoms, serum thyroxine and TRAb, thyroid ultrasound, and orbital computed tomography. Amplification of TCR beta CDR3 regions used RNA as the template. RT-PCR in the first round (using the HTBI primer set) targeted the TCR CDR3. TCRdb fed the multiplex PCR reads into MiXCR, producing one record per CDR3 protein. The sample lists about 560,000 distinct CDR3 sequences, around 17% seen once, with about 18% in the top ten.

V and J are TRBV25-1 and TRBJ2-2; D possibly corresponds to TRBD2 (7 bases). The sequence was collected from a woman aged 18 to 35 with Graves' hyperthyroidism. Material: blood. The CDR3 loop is CASSEWGGPEKNTGELFF. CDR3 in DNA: TGTGCCAGCAGTGAATGGGGGGGCCCCGAAAAAAACACCGGGGAGCTGTTTTTT.